Here is one T cell receptor beta chain with its context. As yet, its antigen is unknown. The sample comes from a study of brain T cells in children with intractable seizures. Findings and caveats of the study: Patients' HCMV serostatus was unknown; virus specificity rests on CDR3 similarity alone. Clones missing pre-surgery may reflect undersampling of that blood sample.

Trimming pared 5 bases from V and 6 bases from J, leaving 20 bases between. The CDR3 contains 15 residues. Germline V lookup: CDR1 SGHAT, CDR2 FQDESV (reference sequence). Sequencing was limited to surgery cases with top T cell transcript signatures in brain tissue. Libraries were prepared by immunoSEQ multiplex PCR; TCRdb keeps only in-frame clonotypes and omits some of them. The table records around 100,000 clones, 94% of them present only once. The chain employs TRBV11-1 and TRBJ2-7; TRBD1 might be the D (6 bases). This clonotype was sampled from a boy under two years old with hemimegalencephaly and intractable seizures. Sequences were derived from peripheral blood, sampled at surgery. The CDR3 here is CASSPPRQGKGEQYF. The CDR3 nucleotides read TGTGCCAGCAGCCCCCCGAGGCAGGGGAAGGGCGAGCAGTACTTC.